This record concerns one TCR beta chain sequence. Its target is not known. One end of the junction fails to match germline, which may point to a read error. The data stem from a study of T cell repertoires in cytomegalovirus infection. Study-level information: Matching HLA type and CMV infection were both indicated by public TCR beta signatures.

The study's findings and limits: Dominant in the ex vivo response were TCR beta clonotypes restricted by HLA-C and specific for CMV. Of the TCR beta families, the public ones yielded a cumulative frequency that identified carriers of CMV plus the relevant HLA.

TCRdb independently ran MiXCR on the reads; one entry per CDR3 protein. The sample shows about 450,000 distinct CDR3 sequences, approximately 31% of them seen only once. Sequenced sample: PBMCs. The clonotype was recovered from a human donor in good health (CMV status not recorded). Some clones in this sample may be carry-over from other donors' samples.

This chain's CDR3 is CASSLTYQGPGDTGELLF. The CDR3, as DNA: TGTGCCAGCAGCTTAACGTATCAAGGGCCCGGCGACACCGGGGAGCTGTTGTTT. This rearrangement joins TRBV7-3 to TRBJ2-2; maybe TRBD2 (5 bases). Germline values: CDR1 SGHTA, CDR2 FQGTGA. This CDR3 spans 18 amino acids.